In its sample, the clone carrying this T cell receptor beta chain was seen a few times. The antigen remains unidentified. Building the TCR beta libraries relied on iRepertoire HTBI primers, and CDR3 regions underwent Arm-PCR. A single record per CDR3 protein comes from TCRdb applying MiXCR to the multiplex PCR reads. The sample records about 540,000 distinct CDR3 sequences, about 14% being singletons. The sample is drawn from a study of regulatory T cells in long-lasting Graves disease. CDR3 length: 15 amino acids. The V segment lost 5 bases and the J segment 3 bases; nucleotides outside the gene matches: 4. CDR1 is LNHDA and CDR2 is SQIVND in the germline V gene (reference sequence). Findings and limits, study-wide: Blood alone, not thyroid tissue, was studied.

Time point reported: newly diagnosed GD, antithyroid drugs for less than 3 months. PBMC-extracted RNA yielded the TCR library. The sample also formed part of further work on T cells in Graves' hyperthyroidism and ophthalmopathy.

This rearrangement joins TRBV19 to TRBJ2-7, with 13 bases aligning to TRBD2. The TCR originated in a man aged 25-45 years with Graves disease. The sample was peripheral blood mononuclear cells (PBMCs), taken at new diagnosis, from a patient treated with antithyroid drugs. The CDR3 loop reads CASSAGTSGNYEQYF. The DNA of the CDR3 is TGTGCCAGTAGTGCCGGGACTAGCGGGAACTACGAGCAGTACTTC.